The T cell receptor (beta chain) described here comes from a study of blood T cell repertoires in COVID-19. Turning to the study itself: From T cells, B-cell-depleted T cells, or PBMCs came the material, which was cDNA or gDNA.

The protocol was immunoSEQ multiplex PCR, while the TCRdb copy is restricted to in-frame clones and leaves out a portion. The sample contains 280,000 or so clones, about 91% of which appear only once. CDR3 size: 13 residues. V was trimmed by 5 bases and J by 1 base, leaving 8 bases between them. Per the germline V gene, CDR1 is MRHNA and CDR2 is SNTAGT. The clonotype comes from a woman in her 30s who had recovered from COVID-19. The chain joins TRBV6-4 to TRBJ1-1, with D perhaps matching TRBD1 (5 bases). The sample taken for sequencing was peripheral blood. The CDR3 sequence: CASSTQANTEAFF. Written as DNA, the CDR3 is TGTGCCAGCAGTACACAGGCGAACACTGAAGCTTTCTTT.